A selection of T cell receptor beta chains follows, all from one sample in a study of T-cell reconstitution after alpha-beta-depleted transplantation in children. TCRdb analysed the PCR reads with MiXCR anew, one entry per CDR3 protein. The sample holds 750,000 to 950,000 distinct CDR3 sequences, 15% to 20% seen once. The sample in question was PBMCs, mostly from graft donor cells, obtained 360 days after TCRalphabeta/CD19-depleted stem cell transplant. These receptors came from a male patient aged 5 to 17 who had a stem cell transplant for acute lymphoblastic leukemia, so the T cells may come from the graft donor. Both conserved end residues are part of each CDR3. Clone size appears in some rows only: once, few, many, or a class for an expanded clone.

J	length	size	V	CDR3
TRBJ2-5	11	few	TRBV29-1	CSVEEGKTQYF
TRBJ1-4	13	NA	TRBV12-3/TRBV12-4	CASSLDLQPDPNF
TRBJ2-3	13	few	TRBV9	CASSVELADTQYF
TRBJ2-5	15	few	TRBV5-1	CASSLAASQGETQYF
TRBJ2-1	16	NA	TRBV12-3/TRBV12-4	CASSPGGHLARNEQFF
TRBJ1-4	15	many	TRBV7-9	CASSPTGTTNEKLFF
TRBJ1-1	13	NA	TRBV30	CAWSGQANTEAFF
TRBJ2-2	17	few	TRBV4-2	CASSKGLAGVNTGELFF
TRBJ2-1	13	few	TRBV6-5	CASSIDRVSKQFF
TRBJ2-3	12	many	TRBV6-6	CASSYYRDTQYF
TRBJ2-3	16	NA	TRBV4-2	CASSQDFAGGTDTQYF
TRBJ2-1	13	many	TRBV20-1	CSATRAVDNEQFF
TRBJ1-1	18	NA	TRBV6-1	CASPQVEQARFLGTEAFF
TRBJ1-6	15	few	TRBV4-1	CASSPVGMRNSPLHF
TRBJ2-1	16	NA	TRBV12-3/TRBV12-4	CASSLHRTSGSGEQFF
TRBJ1-1	14	few	TRBV9	CASSVEVGLGEAFF
TRBJ1-2	15	few	TRBV10-2	CASRGGDLVSRGYTF
TRBJ2-1	13	many	TRBV29-1	CSVRASSYNEQFF
TRBJ2-2	15	many	TRBV7-6	CASSATVVSTGELFF
TRBJ1-5	16	few	TRBV7-2	CASSFIVGVGNQPQHF
TRBJ2-2	16	NA	TRBV5-1	CASSGTSGILGGELFF
TRBJ2-2	14	few	TRBV24-1	CATSVARGAGELFF
TRBJ2-2	15	few	TRBV6-9	CASRISQGGAGELFF
TRBJ2-1	18	few	TRBV29-1	CSVIRRTSGTKPYNEQFF
TRBJ2-7	13	NA	TRBV20-1	CSARVATRYEQYF
TRBJ1-1	12	few	TRBV29-1	CMTGGSNTEAFF
TRBJ2-3	12	many	TRBV12-3/TRBV12-4	CASSSFPDTQYF
TRBJ2-1	18	few	TRBV6-2/TRBV6-3	CASTQRGLALESYNEQFF
TRBJ2-4	13	few	TRBV5-1	CASSRDRGDIQYF
TRBJ2-7	13	few	TRBV20-1	CSARKGQVYEQYF
TRBJ2-1	12	few	TRBV12-3/TRBV12-4	CASSPVSGGTFF
TRBJ1-1	14	NA	TRBV19	CASTLQGYQTEAFF
TRBJ2-6	16	NA	TRBV5-1	CASSRAERSGANVLTF
TRBJ2-4	16	few	TRBV4-1	CASSHGSVLAKNIQYF
TRBJ2-7	16	NA	TRBV10-3	CAISDKNTYTGGEQYF
TRBJ2-7	11	few	TRBV12-3/TRBV12-4	CASSIAYEQYF
TRBJ1-1	13	few	TRBV29-1	CSVEAGGETEAFF
TRBJ2-1	14	few	TRBV29-1	CSAKPTGAYNEQFF
TRBJ2-7	16	NA	TRBV7-9	CASSRLWTGATYEQYF
TRBJ2-7	14	NA	TRBV5-1	CASSPRDTYYEQYF
TRBJ2-7	15	NA	TRBV12-3/TRBV12-4	CASRPHRGSPYEQYF
TRBJ2-1	11	few	TRBV10-3	CAISGRPEQFF
TRBJ2-7	18	NA	TRBV20-1	CSAGAGLESTGVSYEQYF
TRBJ2-5	16	once	TRBV5-1	CASSRPGVAGRETQYF
TRBJ2-7	15	NA	TRBV10-3	CAISGLAAPSYEQYF
TRBJ2-1	15	few	TRBV12-3/TRBV12-4	CASTLRVAVWDEQFF
TRBJ2-5	15	NA	TRBV10-3	CAISSSGSGGETQYF
TRBJ2-3	16	few	TRBV3-1	CASSQEGLILTDTQYF
TRBJ1-3	13	few	TRBV29-1	CSGLTGGGNTIYF
TRBJ2-2	15	few	TRBV5-1	CASTSWAGDTGELFF
TRBJ2-7	13	NA	TRBV20-1	CSAPRTGSHEQYF
TRBJ2-5	15	few	TRBV3-1	CASSQAREALKTQYF
TRBJ2-7	13	NA	TRBV10-3	CAISKQPSYEQYF